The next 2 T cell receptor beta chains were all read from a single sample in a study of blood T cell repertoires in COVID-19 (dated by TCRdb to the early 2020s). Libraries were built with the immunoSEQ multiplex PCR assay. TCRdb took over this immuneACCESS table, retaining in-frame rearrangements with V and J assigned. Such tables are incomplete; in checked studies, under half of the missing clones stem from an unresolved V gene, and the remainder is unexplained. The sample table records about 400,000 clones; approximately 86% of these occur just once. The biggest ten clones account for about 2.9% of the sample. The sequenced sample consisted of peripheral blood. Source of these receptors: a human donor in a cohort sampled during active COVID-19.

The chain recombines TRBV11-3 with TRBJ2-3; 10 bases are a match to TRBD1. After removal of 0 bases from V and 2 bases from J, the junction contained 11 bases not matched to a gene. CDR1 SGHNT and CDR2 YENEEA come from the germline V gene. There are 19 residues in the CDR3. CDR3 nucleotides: TGTGCCAGCAGCTTAGAGAGACAGGGGGCCGGGAGGGCCACAGATACGCAGTATTTT. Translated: CASSLERQGAGRATDTQYF.

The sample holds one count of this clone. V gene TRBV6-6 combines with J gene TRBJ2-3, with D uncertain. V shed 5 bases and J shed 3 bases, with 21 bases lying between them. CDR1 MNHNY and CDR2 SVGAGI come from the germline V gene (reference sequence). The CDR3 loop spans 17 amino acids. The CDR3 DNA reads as TGTGCCAGCAGTCCGCCCCCCGACTCTGAAGGAACAGATACGCAGTATTTT. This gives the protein CASSPPPDSEGTDTQYF.